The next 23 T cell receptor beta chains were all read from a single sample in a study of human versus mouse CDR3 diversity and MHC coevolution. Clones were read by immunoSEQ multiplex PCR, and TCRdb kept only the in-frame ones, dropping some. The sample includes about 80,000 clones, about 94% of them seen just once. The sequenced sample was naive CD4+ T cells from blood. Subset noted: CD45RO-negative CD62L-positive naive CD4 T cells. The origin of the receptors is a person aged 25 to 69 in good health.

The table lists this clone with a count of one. In nucleotides, the CDR3 is TGTGCCAGCAGCTTGCAGGCAGGGAATAATGAGCAGTTCTTC. It translates to CASSLQAGNNEQFF. J is TRBJ2-1 and V is TRBV5-4, with D tentatively TRBD1 (5 bases). Germline V CDR1 and CDR2: SGHNT, YYREEE (reference sequence). V was shortened by 1 base and J by 7 bases, with 12 bases between the two germline ends. This CDR3 has 14 residues.

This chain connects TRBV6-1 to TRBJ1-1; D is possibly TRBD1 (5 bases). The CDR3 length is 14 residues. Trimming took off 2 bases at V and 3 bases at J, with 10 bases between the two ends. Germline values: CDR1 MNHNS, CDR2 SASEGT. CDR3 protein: CASSELRVDTEAFF. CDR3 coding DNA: TGTGCCAGCAGTGAACTCAGGGTGGACACTGAAGCTTTCTTT.

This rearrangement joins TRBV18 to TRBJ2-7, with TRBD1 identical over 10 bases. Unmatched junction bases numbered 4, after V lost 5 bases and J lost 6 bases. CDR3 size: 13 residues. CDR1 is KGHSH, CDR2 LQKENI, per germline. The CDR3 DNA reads TGTGCCAGCTCAAGAGGACAGGGGGGCGAGCAGTACTTC. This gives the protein CASSRGQGGEQYF.

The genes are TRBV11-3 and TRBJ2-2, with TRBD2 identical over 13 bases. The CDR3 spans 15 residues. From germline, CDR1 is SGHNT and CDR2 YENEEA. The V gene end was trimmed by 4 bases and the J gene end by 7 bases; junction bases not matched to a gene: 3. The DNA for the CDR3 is TGTGCCAGCAGCTCACGACTAGCGGGAGGCGGGGAGCTGTTTTTT. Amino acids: CASSSRLAGGGELFF.

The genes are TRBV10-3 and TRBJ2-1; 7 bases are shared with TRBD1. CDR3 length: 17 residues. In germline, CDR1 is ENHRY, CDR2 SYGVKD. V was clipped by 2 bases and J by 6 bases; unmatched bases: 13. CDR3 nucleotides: TGTGCCATCAGTGAGACCCGGACAGGTCAAACGGGCAATGAGCAGTTCTTC. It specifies CAISETRTGQTGNEQFF.

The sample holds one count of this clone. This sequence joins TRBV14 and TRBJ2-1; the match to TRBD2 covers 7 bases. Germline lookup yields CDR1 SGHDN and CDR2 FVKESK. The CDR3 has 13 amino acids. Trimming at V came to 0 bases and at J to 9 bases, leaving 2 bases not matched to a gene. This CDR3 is CASSQDLAVEQFF. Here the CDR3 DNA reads TGTGCCAGCAGCCAAGACCTAGCGGTTGAGCAGTTCTTC.

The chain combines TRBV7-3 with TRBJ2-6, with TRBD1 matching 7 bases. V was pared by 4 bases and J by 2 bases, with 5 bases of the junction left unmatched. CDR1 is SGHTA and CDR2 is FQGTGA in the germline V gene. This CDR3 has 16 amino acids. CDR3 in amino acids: CASSSFQGAGANVLTF. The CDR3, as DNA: TGTGCCAGCAGCTCCTTCCAGGGGGCTGGGGCCAACGTCCTGACTTTC. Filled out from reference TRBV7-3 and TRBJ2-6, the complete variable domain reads GAGVSQTPSNKVTEKGKYVELRCDPISGHTALYWYRQSLGQGPEFLIYFQGTGAADDSGLPNDRFFAVRPEGSVSTLKIQRTERGDSAVYLCASSSFQGAGANVLTFGAGSRLTVL.

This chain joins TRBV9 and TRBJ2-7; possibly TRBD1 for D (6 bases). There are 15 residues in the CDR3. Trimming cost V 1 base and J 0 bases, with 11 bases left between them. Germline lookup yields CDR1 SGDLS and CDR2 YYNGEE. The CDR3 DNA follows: TGTGCCAGCAGCGTATCCGGACAGAGCTCCTACGAGCAGTACTTC. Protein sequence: CASSVSGQSSYEQYF.

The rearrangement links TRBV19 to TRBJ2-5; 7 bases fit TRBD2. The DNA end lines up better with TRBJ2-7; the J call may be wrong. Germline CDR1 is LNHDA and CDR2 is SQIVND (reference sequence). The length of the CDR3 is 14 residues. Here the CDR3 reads CASSAGRGVYEQYF. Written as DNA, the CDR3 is TGTGCCAGTAGTGCCGGACGGGGGGTCTACGAGCAGTACTTC.

This CDR3 reads CASTGGVGYTF. The CDR3 coding sequence is TGTGCCAGCACCGGCGGTGTTGGCTACACCTTC. The chain links TRBV6-5 to TRBJ1-2; D is ambiguous. Germline CDR1 is MNHEY and CDR2 is SVGAGI. The CDR3 runs 11 residues. Deletions cut 7 bases from V and 7 bases from J, with 10 bases between.

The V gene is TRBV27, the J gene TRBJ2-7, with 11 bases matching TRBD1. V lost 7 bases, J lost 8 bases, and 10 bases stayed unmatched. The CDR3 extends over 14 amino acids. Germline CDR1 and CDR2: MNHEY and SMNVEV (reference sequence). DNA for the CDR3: TGTGCCAGCAACGGGGACAGGGGGAGAGACAAGCAGTACTTC. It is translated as CASNGDRGRDKQYF.

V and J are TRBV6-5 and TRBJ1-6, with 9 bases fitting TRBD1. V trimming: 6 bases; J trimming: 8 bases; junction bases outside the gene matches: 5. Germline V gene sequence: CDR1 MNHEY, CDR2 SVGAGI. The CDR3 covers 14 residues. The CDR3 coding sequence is TGTGCCAGCAGCGGACAGGGGATGTATTCACCCCTCCACTTT. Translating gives CASSGQGMYSPLHF.

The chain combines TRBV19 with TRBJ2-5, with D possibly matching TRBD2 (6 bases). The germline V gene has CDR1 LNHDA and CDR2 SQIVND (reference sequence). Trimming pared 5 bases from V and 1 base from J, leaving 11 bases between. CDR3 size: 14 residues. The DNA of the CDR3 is TGTGCCAGTAGTCCCCGGGACTTCCAAGAGACCCAGTACTTC. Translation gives CASSPRDFQETQYF.

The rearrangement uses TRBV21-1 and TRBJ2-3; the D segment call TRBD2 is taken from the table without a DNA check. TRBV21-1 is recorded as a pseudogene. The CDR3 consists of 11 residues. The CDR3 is CASRITDTQYF. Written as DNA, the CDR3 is TGTGCCAGCCGTATCACAGATACGCAGTATTTT.

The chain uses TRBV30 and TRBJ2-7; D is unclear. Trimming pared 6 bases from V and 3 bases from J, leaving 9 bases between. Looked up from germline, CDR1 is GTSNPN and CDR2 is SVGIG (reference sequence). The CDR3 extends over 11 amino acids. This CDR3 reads CACQDFYEQYF. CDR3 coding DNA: TGTGCCTGCCAAGACTTCTACGAGCAGTACTTC.

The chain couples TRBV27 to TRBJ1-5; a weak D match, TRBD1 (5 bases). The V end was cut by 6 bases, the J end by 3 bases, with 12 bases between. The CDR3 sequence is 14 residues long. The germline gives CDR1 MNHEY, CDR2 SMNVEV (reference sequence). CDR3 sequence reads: CASRAGRYNQPQHF. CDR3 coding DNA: TGTGCCAGCAGGGCAGGGCGATACAATCAGCCCCAGCATTTT.

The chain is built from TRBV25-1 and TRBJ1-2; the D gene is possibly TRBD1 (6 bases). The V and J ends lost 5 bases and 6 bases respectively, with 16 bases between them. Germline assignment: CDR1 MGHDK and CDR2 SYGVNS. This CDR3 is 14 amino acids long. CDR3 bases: TGTGCCAGCAGTTTTCCCGGGACACAAGATGGCTACACCTTC. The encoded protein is CASSFPGTQDGYTF.

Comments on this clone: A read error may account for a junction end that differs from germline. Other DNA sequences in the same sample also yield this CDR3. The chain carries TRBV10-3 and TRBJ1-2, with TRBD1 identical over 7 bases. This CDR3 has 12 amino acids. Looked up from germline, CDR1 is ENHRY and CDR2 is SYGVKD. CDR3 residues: CAISEGQVGYTF. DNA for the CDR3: TGTGCCATCAGTGAAGGACAGGTCGGCTATACCTTC.

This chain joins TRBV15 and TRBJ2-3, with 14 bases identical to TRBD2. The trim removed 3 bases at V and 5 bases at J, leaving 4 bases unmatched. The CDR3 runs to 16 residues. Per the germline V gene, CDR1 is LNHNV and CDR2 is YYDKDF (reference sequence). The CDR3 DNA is TGTGCCACCAGCAGCGGGACTAGCGGGAGTAAAGATACGCAGTATTTT. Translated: CATSSGTSGSKDTQYF.

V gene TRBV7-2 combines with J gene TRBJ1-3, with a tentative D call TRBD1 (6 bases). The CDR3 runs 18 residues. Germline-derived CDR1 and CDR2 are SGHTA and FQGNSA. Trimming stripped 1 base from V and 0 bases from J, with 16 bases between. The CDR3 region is CASSLGPPGQLSGNTIYF. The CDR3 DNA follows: TGTGCCAGCAGCTTAGGACCCCCGGGACAACTCTCTGGAAACACCATATATTTT.

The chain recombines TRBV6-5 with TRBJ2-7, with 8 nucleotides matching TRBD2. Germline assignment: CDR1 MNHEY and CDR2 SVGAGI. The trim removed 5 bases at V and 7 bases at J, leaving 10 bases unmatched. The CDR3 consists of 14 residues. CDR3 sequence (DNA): TGTGCCAGCAGTAGGCTAGCGGGTGGAGGAGAGCAGTACTTC. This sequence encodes CASSRLAGGGEQYF.

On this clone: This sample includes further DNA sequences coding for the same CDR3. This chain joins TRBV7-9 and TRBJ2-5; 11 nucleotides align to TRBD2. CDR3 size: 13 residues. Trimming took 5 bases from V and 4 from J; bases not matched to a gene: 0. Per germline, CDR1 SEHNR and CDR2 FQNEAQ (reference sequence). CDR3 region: CASSGLAGETQYF. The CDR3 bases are TGTGCCAGCAGCGGACTAGCGGGAGAGACCCAGTACTTC. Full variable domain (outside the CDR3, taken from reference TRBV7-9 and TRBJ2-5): DTGVSQNPRHKITKRGQNVTFRCDPISEHNRLYWYRQTLGQGPEFLTYFQNEAQLEKSRLLSDRFSAERPKGSFSTLEIQRTEQGDSAMYLCASSGLAGETQYFGPGTRLLVL.

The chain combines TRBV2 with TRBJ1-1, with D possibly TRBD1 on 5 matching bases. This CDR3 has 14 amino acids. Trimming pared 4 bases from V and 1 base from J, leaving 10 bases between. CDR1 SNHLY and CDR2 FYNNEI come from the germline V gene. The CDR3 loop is CASSVGQTNTEAFF. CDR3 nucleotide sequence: TGTGCCAGCAGTGTGGGGCAGACGAACACTGAAGCTTTCTTT.